Presented here are 15 T cell receptor beta chains from one specimen sequenced in a study of shared clonotypes between healthy human individuals. Assay: immunoSEQ multiplex PCR; the TCRdb copy retains only in-frame clones and omits some. The profile shows about 1.5 million clones, roughly 97% of them singletons. The sample was naive CD4+ T cells sorted from blood. Subset here: CD45RA+ positively selected. These receptors originate from a man aged 25 to 40 in good health.

The rearrangement links TRBV19 to TRBJ1-1, with a possible D match to TRBD1 (6 bases). With 5 bases removed from V and 5 bases from J, the gap between germline ends came to 12 bases. This CDR3 region has 13 residues. Germline assignment: CDR1 LNHDA and CDR2 SQIVND (reference sequence). The CDR3 here is CASSPDRKTEAFF. DNA for the CDR3: TGTGCCAGTAGTCCCGACAGGAAGACTGAAGCTTTCTTT.

The chain joins TRBV2 to TRBJ2-7; TRBD2 matches at 10 bases. V dropped 7 bases and J dropped 3; count of bases not matched to a gene: 15. This CDR3 contains 17 residues. Germline V lookup: CDR1 SNHLY, CDR2 FYNNEI. CDR3 in amino acids: CASIRGVGRTSGYEQYF. DNA for the CDR3: TGTGCCAGCATCCGGGGGGTAGGGCGGACTAGCGGCTACGAGCAGTACTTC.

The chain recombines TRBV7-9 with TRBJ2-1; TRBD2 is a possible D gene (5 bases). The CDR3 sequence is 18 residues long. Germline V gene lookup returns CDR1 SEHNR and CDR2 FQNEAQ (reference sequence). Between the trimmed V and J ends, which lost 0 bases and 6 bases, there was a span of 21 bases. DNA of the CDR3: TGTGCCAGCAGCTTAGCCGGGGAAAATAACGGACTCTTCAATGAGCAGTTCTTC. Protein sequence: CASSLAGENNGLFNEQFF.

The chain links TRBV9 to TRBJ2-5; weak D call: TRBD2 (6 bases). Germline V gene data show CDR1 as SGDLS and CDR2 as YYNGEE. This CDR3 has 15 residues. The V end lost 3 bases, the J end lost 2 bases, and 14 bases lay between the germline ends. CDR3 region: CASSAQGLAQETQYF. The CDR3 nucleotides read TGTGCCAGCAGCGCCCAGGGACTCGCACAAGAGACCCAGTACTTC. The variable domain in full, with the rest retrieved from reference TRBV9 and TRBJ2-5, is DSGVTQTPKHLITATGQRVTLRCSPRSGDLSVYWYQQSLDQGLQFLIQYYNGEERAKGNILERFSAQQFPDLHSELNLSSLELGDSALYFCASSAQGLAQETQYFGPGTRLLVL.

To note about this clone: The sample contains more than one DNA sequence encoding this CDR3. V is TRBV9 and J is TRBJ1-1; D gene ambiguous. Trimming took off 1 base at V and 1 base at J, with 11 bases between the two ends. The CDR3 is 15 amino acids. Per the germline V gene, CDR1 is SGDLS and CDR2 is YYNGEE. CDR3 DNA sequence: TGTGCCAGCAGCGTAAGCCGTGGGAGGAACACTGAAGCTTTCTTT. It translates to CASSVSRGRNTEAFF.

This clone came up a few times. V and J are TRBV7-9 and TRBJ2-4; D unclear. V shed 5 bases and J shed 8 bases, with 13 bases lying between them. Per germline, CDR1 SEHNR and CDR2 FQNEAQ (reference sequence). The CDR3 runs 13 residues. CDR3 sequence reads: CASSPTTRDIQYF. CDR3 nucleotides: TGTGCCAGCAGCCCGACGACCCGTGACATTCAGTACTTC.

J is TRBJ2-1 and V is TRBV11-2; TRBD2 agrees at 8 bases. The germline V gene encodes CDR1 SGHAT and CDR2 FQNNGV. The CDR3 has 18 amino acids. The ends lost 2 bases at V and 2 bases at J; junction bases unmatched: 11. The CDR3 DNA sequence: TGTGCCAGCAGCTTACGTACCCAAGCGGGAGCGGCCTACAATGAGCAGTTCTTC. Its translation is CASSLRTQAGAAYNEQFF.

This chain joins TRBV5-1 and TRBJ2-1; 8 bases are a match to TRBD2. V shed 3 bases, J shed 0 bases, and the junction held 8 bases outside the gene matches. The CDR3 is made up of 17 amino acids. Germline CDR1 SGHRS, CDR2 YFSETQ. This CDR3 reads CASSSRSGGISYNEQFF. The DNA for the CDR3 is TGCGCCAGCAGCTCCCGATCGGGGGGGATCTCCTACAATGAGCAGTTCTTC.

This clone was seen a single time. This sequence joins TRBV14 and TRBJ2-7; 14 bases are a match to TRBD2. This CDR3 is 19 amino acids long. The germline CDR1 and CDR2 sequences are SGHDN and FVKESK. The junction had 12 bases not matched to a gene; V was cut back by 2 bases and J by 3 bases. Here the CDR3 reads CASSQLRPGTSGSSYEQYF. Written as DNA, the CDR3 is TGTGCCAGCAGCCAACTTAGGCCCGGGACTAGCGGGAGTAGCTACGAGCAGTACTTC.

The chain is built from TRBV28 and TRBJ2-7; no clear D gene. Germline CDR1 MDHEN, CDR2 SYDVKM. This CDR3 comprises 11 residues. Trimming cost V 3 bases and J 6 bases, with 6 bases left between them. The CDR3 reads CASSFSLEQYF. The DNA for the CDR3 is TGTGCCAGCAGTTTTTCTCTCGAGCAGTACTTC.

The V and J genes are TRBV19 and TRBJ2-7, with D possibly matching TRBD1 (5 bases). This CDR3 comprises 14 residues. Trimming took 5 bases from V and 4 from J, leaving 15 bases between them. Germline V gene sequence: CDR1 LNHDA, CDR2 SQIVND (reference sequence). The CDR3 DNA reads TGTGCCAGTAGTCCTCCTCGACAGCGATACGAGCAGTACTTC. As protein: CASSPPRQRYEQYF.

On this clone: The sample has other DNA sequences that encode this CDR3 too. The V and J genes are TRBV18 and TRBJ2-1, with D tentatively TRBD1 (6 bases). Trimming removed 3 bases at V and 1 base at J, with 10 bases between. Germline V gene data show CDR1 as KGHSH and CDR2 as LQKENI. The CDR3 has 15 residues. CDR3 bases: TGTGCCAGCTCACCTCGGACAGATTCCTACAATGAGCAGTTCTTC. Amino acids: CASSPRTDSYNEQFF.

The chain joins TRBV4-3 to TRBJ2-2, with unresolved D. The CDR3 extends over 16 amino acids. Trimming shortened V by 1 base and J by 0 bases, and 9 bases separated the two germline ends. Germline V gene lookup returns CDR1 LGHNA and CDR2 YSLEER. The CDR3 loop is CASSQAGASNTGELFF. CDR3 coding DNA: TGCGCCAGCAGCCAAGCGGGCGCTTCGAACACCGGGGAGCTGTTTTTT.

In DNA, the CDR3 is TGTGCCAGCAGCGAAAAACAGGGAGGGGTTGAAAAACTGTTTTTT. Translating it yields CASSEKQGGVEKLFF. The V gene is TRBV5-4, the J gene TRBJ1-4; TRBD1 is a possible D gene (6 bases). Trimming took 4 bases from V and 7 from J, leaving 17 bases between them. CDR3 length: 15 amino acids. From germline, CDR1 is SGHNT and CDR2 YYREEE (reference sequence).

The V and J genes are TRBV6-6 and TRBJ1-1; 9 bases are a match to TRBD1. Germline-derived CDR1 and CDR2 are MNHNY and SVGAGI (reference sequence). The CDR3 spans 14 residues. J was trimmed by 3 bases and V by 7 bases; bases with no gene match: 6. CDR3 DNA: TGTGCCAGCAACTGGGGACAGGGCCACACTGAAGCTTTCTTT. The encoded protein is CASNWGQGHTEAFF.